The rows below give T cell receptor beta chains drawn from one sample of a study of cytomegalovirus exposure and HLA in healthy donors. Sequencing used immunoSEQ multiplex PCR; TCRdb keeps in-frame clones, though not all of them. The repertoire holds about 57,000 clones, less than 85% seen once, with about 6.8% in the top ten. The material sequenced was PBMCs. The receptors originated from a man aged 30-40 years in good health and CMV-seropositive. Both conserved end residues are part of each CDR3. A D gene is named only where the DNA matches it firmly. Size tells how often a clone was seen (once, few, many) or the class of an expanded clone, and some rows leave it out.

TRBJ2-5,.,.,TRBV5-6,CASSADTDETQYF,TGTGCCAGCAGCGCCGACACTGACGAGACCCAGTACTTC
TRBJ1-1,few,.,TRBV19,CASSIGGARRGRTEAFF,TGTGCCAGTAGTATAGGGGGCGCGAGGCGGGGGAGAACTGAAGCTTTCTTT
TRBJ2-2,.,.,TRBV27,CASSLSPQVPNTGELFF,TGTGCCAGCAGCCTATCTCCCCAGGTTCCGAACACCGGGGAGCTGTTTTTT
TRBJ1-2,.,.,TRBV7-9,CASSLDTDYGYTF,TGTGCCAGCAGCTTAGACACAGACTATGGCTACACCTTC
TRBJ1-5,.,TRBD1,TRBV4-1,CASSHPSGTGGINQPQHF,TGCGCCAGCAGCCATCCCTCCGGGACAGGGGGAATTAATCAGCCCCAGCATTTT
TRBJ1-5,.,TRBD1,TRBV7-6,CASSLGGQGLQPQHF,TGTGCCAGCAGCTTAGGTGGACAGGGGCTTCAGCCCCAGCATTTT
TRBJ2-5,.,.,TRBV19,CASSYPGAGRETQYF,TGTGCCAGTAGTTACCCGGGCGCGGGAAGAGAGACCCAGTACTTC
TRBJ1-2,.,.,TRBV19,CAAGGHPYGYTF,TGTGCCGCGGGGGGGCATCCTTATGGCTACACCTTC
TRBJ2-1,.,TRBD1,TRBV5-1,CASSLGGRGMNEQFF,TGCGCCAGCAGCTTGGGGGGCAGGGGGATGAATGAGCAGTTCTTC
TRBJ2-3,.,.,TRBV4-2,CASSPPSTDTQYF,TGTGCCAGCAGCCCCCCGAGCACAGATACGCAGTATTTT
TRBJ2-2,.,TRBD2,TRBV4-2,CASSQGGGTGELFF,TGTGCCAGCAGCCAAGGGGGGGGGACCGGGGAGCTGTTTTTT
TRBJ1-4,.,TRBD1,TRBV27,CASGPGTGKNEKLFF,TGTGCCAGCGGGCCGGGGACAGGTAAAAATGAAAAACTGTTTTTT
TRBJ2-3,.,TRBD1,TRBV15,CATSRDRADTQYF,TGTGCCACCAGCAGGGACAGGGCGGATACGCAGTATTTT
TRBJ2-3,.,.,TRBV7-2,CASSFGRRSTDTQYF,TGTGCCAGCAGCTTTGGTAGGAGGAGCACAGATACGCAGTATTTT
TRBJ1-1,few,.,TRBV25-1,CASSDTTLAFF,TGTGCCAGCAGCGATACAACGTTAGCTTTCTTT
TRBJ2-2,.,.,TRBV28,CASSLTRLYESSLFF,TGTGCCAGCAGTCTTACGAGGCTTTACGAGTCGTCGCTGTTTTTT
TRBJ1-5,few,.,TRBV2,CATKGPTGQPQHF,TGTGCCACCAAGGGGCCCACAGGACAGCCCCAGCATTTT
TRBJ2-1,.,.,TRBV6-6,CASSYSLDSYNEQFF,TGTGCCAGCAGTTACTCCTTGGACAGCTACAATGAGCAGTTCTTC
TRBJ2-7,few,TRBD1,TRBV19,CASSGTASYEQYF,TGTGCCAGTAGTGGGACAGCAAGCTACGAGCAGTACTTC
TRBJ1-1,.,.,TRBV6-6,CASSRFGQPMNTEAFF,TGTGCCAGCAGTCGTTTTGGACAGCCTATGAACACTGAAGCTTTCTTT
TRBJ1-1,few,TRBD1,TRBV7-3,CASSLDRINTEAFF,TGTGCCAGCAGCTTGGACAGGATTAACACTGAAGCTTTCTTT
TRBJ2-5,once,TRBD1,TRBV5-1,CASSFRIQQGGETQYF,TGCGCCAGCAGCTTTCGGATCCAACAGGGGGGCGAGACCCAGTACTTC
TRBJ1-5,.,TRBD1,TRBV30,CAWRRQGGTQPQHF,TGTGCCTGGAGACGACAGGGGGGGACTCAGCCCCAGCATTTT
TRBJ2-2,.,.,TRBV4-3,CASSQEPGSGTGELFF,TGCGCCAGCAGCCAAGAACCGGGGAGTGGCACCGGGGAGCTGTTTTTT
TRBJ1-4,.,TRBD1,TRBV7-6,CASSLAQGAWANEKLFF,TGTGCCAGCAGCTTAGCCCAGGGGGCCTGGGCTAATGAAAAACTGTTTTTT
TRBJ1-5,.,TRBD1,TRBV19,CASSMVTGGQPQHF,TGTGCCAGTAGTATGGTGACAGGGGGTCAGCCCCAGCATTTT
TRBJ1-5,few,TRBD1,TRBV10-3,CAIRGQGGNQPQHF,TGTGCCATCAGAGGACAGGGCGGCAATCAGCCCCAGCATTTT
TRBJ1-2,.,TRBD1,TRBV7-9,CASSLVDRENYGYTF,TGTGCCAGCAGCTTAGTGGACAGGGAAAACTATGGCTACACCTTC
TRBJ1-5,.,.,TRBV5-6,CASSSLAQSGSSSNQPQHF,TGTGCCAGCAGCTCGCTGGCACAGTCAGGTTCTTCTAGCAATCAGCCCCAGCATTTT
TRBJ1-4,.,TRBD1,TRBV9,CASSPGVRQGAAEKLFF,TGTGCCAGCAGCCCAGGGGTCCGACAGGGGGCGGCTGAAAAACTGTTTTTT
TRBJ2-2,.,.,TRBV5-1,CASSLASGRKNTGELFF,TGCGCCAGCAGCTTGGCCTCAGGGCGGAAAAACACCGGGGAGCTGTTTTTT
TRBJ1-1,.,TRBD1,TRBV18,CASSPGDSMNTEAFF,TGTGCCAGCTCACCAGGGGACAGCATGAACACTGAAGCTTTCTTT
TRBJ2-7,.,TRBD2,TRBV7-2,CASSFLGLGMGEQYF,TGTGCCAGCAGCTTTTTGGGACTAGGAATGGGCGAGCAGTACTTC
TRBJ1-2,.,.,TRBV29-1,CSVLGGSGYCLYTF,TGCAGCGTTCTGGGGGGAAGCGGGTACTGTCTCTACACCTTC
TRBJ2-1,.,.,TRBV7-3,CASSLDNILGNEQFF,TGTGCCAGCAGCTTAGACAACATCCTCGGCAATGAGCAGTTCTTC
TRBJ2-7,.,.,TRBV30,CAWTAAYEQYF,TGTGCCTGGACCGCGGCTTACGAGCAGTACTTC
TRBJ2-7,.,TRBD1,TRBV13,CASSLEGVGRDRSIEQYF,TGTGCCAGCAGCTTAGAAGGGGTCGGTCGGGACAGGTCTATCGAGCAGTACTTC
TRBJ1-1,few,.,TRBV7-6,CASSAGQGYTEAFF,TGTGCCAGCAGCGCTGGGCAGGGTTACACTGAAGCTTTCTTT
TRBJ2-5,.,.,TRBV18,CASSPSGQGETQYF,TGTGCCAGCTCACCGTCGGGGCAGGGGGAGACCCAGTACTTC
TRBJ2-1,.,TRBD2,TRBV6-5,CASSYLGAGEDEQFF,TGTGCCAGCAGTTACCTTGGAGCGGGGGAGGATGAGCAGTTCTTC
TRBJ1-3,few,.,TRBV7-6,CASSLTSGNTIYF,TGTGCCAGCAGCCTAACGTCTGGAAACACCATATATTTT
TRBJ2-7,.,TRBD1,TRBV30,CAWTGGYEQYF,TGTGCCTGGACAGGGGGCTACGAGCAGTACTTC
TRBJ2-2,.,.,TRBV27,CASSLSITANTGELFF,TGTGCCAGCAGTTTATCGATTACAGCGAACACCGGGGAGCTGTTTTTT